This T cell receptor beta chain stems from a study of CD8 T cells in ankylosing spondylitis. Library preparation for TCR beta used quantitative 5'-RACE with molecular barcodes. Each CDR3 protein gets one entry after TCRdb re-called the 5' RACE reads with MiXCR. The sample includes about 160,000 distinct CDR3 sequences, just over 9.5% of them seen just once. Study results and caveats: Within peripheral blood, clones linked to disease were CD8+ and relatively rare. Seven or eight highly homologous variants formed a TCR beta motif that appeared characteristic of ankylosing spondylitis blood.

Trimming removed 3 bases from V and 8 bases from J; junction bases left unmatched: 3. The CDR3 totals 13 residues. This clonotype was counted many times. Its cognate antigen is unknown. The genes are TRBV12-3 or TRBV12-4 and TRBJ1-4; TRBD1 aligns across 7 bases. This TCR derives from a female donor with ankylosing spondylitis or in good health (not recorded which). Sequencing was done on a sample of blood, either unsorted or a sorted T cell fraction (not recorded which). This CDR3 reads CASSFGGQEKLFF. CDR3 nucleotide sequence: TGTGCCAGCAGTTTCGGGGGACAGGAAAAACTGTTTTTT.